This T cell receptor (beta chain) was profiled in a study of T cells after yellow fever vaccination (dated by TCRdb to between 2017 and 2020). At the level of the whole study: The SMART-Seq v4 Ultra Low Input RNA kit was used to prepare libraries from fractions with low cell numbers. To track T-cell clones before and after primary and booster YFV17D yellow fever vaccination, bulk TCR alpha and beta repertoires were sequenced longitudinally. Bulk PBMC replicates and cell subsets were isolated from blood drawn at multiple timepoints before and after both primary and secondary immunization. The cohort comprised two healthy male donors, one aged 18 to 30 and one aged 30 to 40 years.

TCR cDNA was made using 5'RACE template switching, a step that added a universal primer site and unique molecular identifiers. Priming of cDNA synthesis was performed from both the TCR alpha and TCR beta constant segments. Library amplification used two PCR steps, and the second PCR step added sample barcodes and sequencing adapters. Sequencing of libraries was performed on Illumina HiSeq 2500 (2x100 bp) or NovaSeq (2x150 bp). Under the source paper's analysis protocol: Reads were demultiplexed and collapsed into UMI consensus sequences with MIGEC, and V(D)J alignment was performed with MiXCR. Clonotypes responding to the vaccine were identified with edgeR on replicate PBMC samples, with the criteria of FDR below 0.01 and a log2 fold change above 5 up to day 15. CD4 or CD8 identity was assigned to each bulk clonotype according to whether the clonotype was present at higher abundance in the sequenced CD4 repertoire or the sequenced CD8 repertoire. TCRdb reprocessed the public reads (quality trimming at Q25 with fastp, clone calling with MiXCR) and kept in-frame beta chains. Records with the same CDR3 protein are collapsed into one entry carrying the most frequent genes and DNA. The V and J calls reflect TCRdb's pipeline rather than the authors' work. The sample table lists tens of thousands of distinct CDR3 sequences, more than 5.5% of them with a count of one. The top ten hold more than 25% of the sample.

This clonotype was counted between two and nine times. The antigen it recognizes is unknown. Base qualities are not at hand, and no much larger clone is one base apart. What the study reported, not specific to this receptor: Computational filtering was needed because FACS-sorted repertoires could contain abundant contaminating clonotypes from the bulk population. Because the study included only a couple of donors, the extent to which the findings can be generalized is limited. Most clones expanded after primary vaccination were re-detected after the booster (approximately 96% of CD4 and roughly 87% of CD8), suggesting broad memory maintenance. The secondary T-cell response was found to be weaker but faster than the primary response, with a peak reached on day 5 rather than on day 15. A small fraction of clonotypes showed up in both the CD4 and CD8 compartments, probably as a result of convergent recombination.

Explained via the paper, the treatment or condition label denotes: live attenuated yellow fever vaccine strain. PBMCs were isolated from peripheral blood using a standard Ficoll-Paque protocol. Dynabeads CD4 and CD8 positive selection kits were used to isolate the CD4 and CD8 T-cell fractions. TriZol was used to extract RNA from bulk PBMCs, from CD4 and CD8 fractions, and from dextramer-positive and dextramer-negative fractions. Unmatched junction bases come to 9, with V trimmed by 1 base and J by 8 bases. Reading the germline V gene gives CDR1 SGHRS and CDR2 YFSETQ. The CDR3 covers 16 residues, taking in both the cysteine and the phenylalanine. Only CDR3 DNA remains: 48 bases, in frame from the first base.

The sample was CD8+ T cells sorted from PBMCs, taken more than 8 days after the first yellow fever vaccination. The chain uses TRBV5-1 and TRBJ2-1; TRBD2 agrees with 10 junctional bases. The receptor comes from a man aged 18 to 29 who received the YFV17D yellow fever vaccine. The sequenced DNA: TGCGCCAGCAGCTTGATTCGTCTAGCGGGGGAGGATGAGCAGTTCTTC. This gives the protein CASSLIRLAGEDEQFF.